These 6 T cell receptor beta chains share one sample of origin, sequenced in a study of blood T cell repertoires in COVID-19. Assay used: immunoSEQ multiplex PCR; TCRdb lists only in-frame clones, some missing. The profile shows 350,000 to 450,000 clones, about 91% of them singletons. The source material was peripheral blood. The receptor source for this set is a woman in her thirties or forties with COVID-19, enrolled during active disease.

The V and J genes are TRBV9 and TRBJ1-2; 8 positions match TRBD1. Per the germline V gene, CDR1 is SGDLS and CDR2 is YYNGEE. The CDR3 extends over 14 amino acids. J lost 6 bases, V lost 0 bases, and 4 bases had no gene match. CDR3 sequence reads: CASSVGETGDGYTF. CDR3 nucleotides: TGTGCCAGCAGCGTAGGGGAGACAGGGGATGGCTACACCTTC.

The chain couples TRBV28 to TRBJ1-4; D is uncertain. Trimming stripped 3 bases from V and 3 bases from J, with 8 bases between. From germline, CDR1 is MDHEN and CDR2 SYDVKM. This CDR3 comprises 14 residues. The CDR3 DNA sequence: TGTGCCAGCAGTTTTCAGGTGCCTAATGAAAAACTGTTTTTT. This codes for CASSFQVPNEKLFF.

This chain uses TRBV12-3 or TRBV12-4 with TRBJ2-5; 10 bases fit TRBD2. The V segment lost 8 bases and the J segment 5 bases; nucleotides outside the gene matches: 5. The CDR3 extends over 13 amino acids. The CDR3 DNA reads as TGTGCCAGCTTACTAGCGGGACAGGAGACCCAGTACTTC. This gives the protein CASLLAGQETQYF.

The chain couples TRBV7-3 to TRBJ2-2, with D unclear. Germline V gene sequence: CDR1 SGHTA, CDR2 FQGTGA. V dropped 4 bases and J dropped 4 bases, with 10 bases sitting between them. This CDR3 is built from 14 residues. The CDR3 here is CASSSRTGTGELFF. The CDR3 DNA reads TGTGCCAGCAGCTCTCGAACGGGCACCGGGGAGCTGTTTTTT.

J is TRBJ2-7 and V is TRBV7-2; 10 bases are shared with TRBD1. The V and J ends lost 4 bases and 5 bases, in that order; junction bases with no gene match: 5. Germline V gene data show CDR1 as SGHTA and CDR2 as FQGNSA. The CDR3 length is 14 residues. CDR3 nucleotide sequence: TGTGCCAGCAGCTCCCAGGGGACAGGGGACGAGCAGTACTTC. Encoded protein: CASSSQGTGDEQYF.

The sample holds one count of this clone. The chain carries TRBV19 and TRBJ2-7; 7 bases align to TRBD1. V lost 5 bases and J lost 0; bases outside the gene matches: 4. Germline V gene lookup returns CDR1 LNHDA and CDR2 SQIVND (reference sequence). This CDR3 is built from 14 residues. The CDR3 DNA is TGTGCCAGTAGTCTGGGACAGTTCTCCTACGAGCAGTACTTC. Amino acid sequence: CASSLGQFSYEQYF.